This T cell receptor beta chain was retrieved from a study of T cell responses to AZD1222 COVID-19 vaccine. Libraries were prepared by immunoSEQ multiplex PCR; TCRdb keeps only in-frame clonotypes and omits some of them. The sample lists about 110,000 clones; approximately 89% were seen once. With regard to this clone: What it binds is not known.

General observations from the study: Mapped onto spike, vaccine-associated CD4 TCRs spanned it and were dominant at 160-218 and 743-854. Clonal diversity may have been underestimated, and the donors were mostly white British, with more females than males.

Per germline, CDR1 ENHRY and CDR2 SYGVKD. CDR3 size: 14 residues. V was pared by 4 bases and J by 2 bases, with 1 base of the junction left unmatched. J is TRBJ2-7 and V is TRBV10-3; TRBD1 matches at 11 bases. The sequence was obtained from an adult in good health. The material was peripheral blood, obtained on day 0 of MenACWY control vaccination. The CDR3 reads CAISGGQGAYEQYF. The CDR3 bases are TGTGCCATCAGTGGGGGACAGGGGGCCTACGAGCAGTACTTC.